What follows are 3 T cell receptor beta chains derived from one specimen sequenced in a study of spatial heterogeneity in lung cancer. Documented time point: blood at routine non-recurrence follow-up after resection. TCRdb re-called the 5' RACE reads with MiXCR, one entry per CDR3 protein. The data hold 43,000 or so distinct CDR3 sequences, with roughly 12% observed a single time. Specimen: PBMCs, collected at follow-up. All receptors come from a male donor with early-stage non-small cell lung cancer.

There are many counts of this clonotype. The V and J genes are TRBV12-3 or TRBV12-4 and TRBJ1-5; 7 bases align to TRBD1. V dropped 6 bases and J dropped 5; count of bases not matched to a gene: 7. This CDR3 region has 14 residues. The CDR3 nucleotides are TGTGCCAGCAGGATAGGGACAGCCGATCAGCCCCAGCATTTT. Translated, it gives CASRIGTADQPQHF.

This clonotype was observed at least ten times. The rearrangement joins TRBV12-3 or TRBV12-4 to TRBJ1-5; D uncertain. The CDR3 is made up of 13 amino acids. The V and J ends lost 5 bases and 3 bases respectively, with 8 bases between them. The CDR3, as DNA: TGTGCCAGCAGTCCGCACACCAATCAGCCCCAGCATTTT. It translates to CASSPHTNQPQHF.

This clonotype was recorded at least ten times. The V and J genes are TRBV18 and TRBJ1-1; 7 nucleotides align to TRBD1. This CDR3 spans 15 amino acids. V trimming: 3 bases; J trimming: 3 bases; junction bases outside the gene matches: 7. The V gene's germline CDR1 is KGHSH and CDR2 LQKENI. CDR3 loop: CASSPRTGRDTEAFF. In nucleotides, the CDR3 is TGTGCCAGCTCACCCCGGACAGGCCGGGACACTGAAGCTTTCTTT.